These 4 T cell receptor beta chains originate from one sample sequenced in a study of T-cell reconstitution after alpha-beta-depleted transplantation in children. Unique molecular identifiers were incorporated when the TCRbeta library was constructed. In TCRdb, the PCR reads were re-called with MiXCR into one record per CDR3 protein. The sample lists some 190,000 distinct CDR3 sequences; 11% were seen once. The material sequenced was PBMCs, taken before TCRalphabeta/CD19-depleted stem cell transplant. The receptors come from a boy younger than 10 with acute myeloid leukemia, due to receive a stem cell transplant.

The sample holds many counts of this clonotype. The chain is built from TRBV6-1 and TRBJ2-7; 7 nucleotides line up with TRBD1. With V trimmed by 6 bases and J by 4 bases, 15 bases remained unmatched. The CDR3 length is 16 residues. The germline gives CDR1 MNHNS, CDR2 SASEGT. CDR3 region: CASSLEGQPSLYEQYF. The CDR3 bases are TGTGCCAGCAGCCTCGAGGGACAGCCTTCTCTTTACGAGCAGTACTTC.

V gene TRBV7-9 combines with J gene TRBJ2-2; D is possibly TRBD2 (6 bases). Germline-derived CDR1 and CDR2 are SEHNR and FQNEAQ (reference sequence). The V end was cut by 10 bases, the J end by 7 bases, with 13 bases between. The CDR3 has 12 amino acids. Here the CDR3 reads CATWRGNGELFF. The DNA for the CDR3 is TGTGCCACCTGGCGGGGTAACGGGGAGCTGTTTTTT. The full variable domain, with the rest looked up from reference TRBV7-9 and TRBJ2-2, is DTGVSQNPRHKITKRGQNVTFRCDPISEHNRLYWYRQTLGQGPEFLTYFQNEAQLEKSRLLSDRFSAERPKGSFSTLEIQRTEQGDSAMYLCATWRGNGELFFGEGSRLTVL.

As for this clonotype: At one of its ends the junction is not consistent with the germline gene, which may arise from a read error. The CDR3 sequence: CPSSLFGGATYEQYF. CDR3 in DNA: TGCCCCAGCAGCCTGTTTGGGGGGGCCACCTACGAGCAATACTTC. V gene TRBV5-1 combines with J gene TRBJ2-7; a possible D gene is TRBD2 (7 bases). The CDR3 is 15 residues long. Germline V gene data show CDR1 as SGHRS and CDR2 as YFSETQ.

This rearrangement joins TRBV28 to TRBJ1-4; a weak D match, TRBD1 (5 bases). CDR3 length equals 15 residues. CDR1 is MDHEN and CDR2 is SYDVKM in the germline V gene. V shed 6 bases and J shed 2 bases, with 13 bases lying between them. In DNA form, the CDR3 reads TGTGCCAGCAGCTCAACAGGTGGTACTAATGAAAAACTGTTTTTT. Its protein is CASSSTGGTNEKLFF.